This paragraph covers one TCR beta chain sequence. CDR3 length: 14 residues. Per germline, CDR1 SGHTA and CDR2 FQGNSA. V was cut by 6 bases and J by 2 bases, with 14 bases left in between. Some clones are missing from TCRdb's copy, which holds only in-frame ones; the method was immunoSEQ multiplex PCR. The data contain some 220,000 clones, about 94% of them singletons. This record belongs to a study of control samples from healthy donors and cancer patients. The clonotype was recovered from a man in his forties or fifties in good health. This rearrangement joins TRBV7-2 to TRBJ2-7; D is uncertain. The sequenced sample consisted of blood. The CDR3 loop is CASRPLGGAYEQYF. CDR3 DNA: TGTGCCAGCAGACCCCTGGGCGGTGCCTACGAGCAGTACTTC.